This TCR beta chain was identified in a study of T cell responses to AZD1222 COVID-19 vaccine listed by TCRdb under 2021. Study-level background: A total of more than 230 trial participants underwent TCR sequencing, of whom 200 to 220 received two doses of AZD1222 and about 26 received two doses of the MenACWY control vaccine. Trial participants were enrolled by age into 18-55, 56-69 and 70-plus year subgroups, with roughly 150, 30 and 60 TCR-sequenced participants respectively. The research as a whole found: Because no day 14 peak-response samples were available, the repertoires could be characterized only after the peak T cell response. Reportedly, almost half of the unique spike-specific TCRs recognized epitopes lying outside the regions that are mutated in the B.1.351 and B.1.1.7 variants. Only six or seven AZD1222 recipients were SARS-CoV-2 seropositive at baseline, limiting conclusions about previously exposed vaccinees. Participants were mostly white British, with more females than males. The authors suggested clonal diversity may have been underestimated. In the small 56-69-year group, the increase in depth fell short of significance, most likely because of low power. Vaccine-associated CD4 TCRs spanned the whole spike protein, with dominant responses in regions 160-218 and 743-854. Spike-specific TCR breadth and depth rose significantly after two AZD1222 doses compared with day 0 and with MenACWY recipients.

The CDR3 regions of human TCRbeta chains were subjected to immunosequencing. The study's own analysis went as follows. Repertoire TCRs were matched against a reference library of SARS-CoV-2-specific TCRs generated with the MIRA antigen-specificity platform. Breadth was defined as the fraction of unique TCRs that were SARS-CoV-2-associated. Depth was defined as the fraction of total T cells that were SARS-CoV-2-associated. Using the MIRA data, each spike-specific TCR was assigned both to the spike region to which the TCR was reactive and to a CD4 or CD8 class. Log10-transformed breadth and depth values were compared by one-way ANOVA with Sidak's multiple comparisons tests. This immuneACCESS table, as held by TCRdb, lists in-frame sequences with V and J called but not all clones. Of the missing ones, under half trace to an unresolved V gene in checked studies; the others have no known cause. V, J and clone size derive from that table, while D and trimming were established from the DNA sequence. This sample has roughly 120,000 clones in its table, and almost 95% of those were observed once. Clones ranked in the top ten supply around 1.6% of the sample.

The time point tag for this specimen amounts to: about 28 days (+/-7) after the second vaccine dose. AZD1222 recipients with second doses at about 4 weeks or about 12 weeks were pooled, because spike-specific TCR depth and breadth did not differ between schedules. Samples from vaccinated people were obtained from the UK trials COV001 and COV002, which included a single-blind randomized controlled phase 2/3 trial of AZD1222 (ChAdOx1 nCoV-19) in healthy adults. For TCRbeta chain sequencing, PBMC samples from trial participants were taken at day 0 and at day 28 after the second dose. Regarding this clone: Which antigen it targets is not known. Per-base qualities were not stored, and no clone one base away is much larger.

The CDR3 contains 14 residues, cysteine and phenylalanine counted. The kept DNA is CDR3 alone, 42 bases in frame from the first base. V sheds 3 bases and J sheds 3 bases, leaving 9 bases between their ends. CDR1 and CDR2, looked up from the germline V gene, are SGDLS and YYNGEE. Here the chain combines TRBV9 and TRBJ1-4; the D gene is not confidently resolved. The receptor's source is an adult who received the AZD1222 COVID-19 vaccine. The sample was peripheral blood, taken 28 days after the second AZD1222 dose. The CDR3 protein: CASSESVANEKLFF. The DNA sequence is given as TGTGCCAGCAGCGAGAGCGTGGCTAATGAAAAACTGTTTTTT.